Listed below are T cell receptor beta chains from one sample, sequenced in a study of cytomegalovirus exposure and HLA in healthy donors. Some clones are missing from TCRdb's copy, which holds only in-frame ones; the method was immunoSEQ multiplex PCR. The sample holds about 120,000 clones, about 74% seen once. The sample consisted of PBMCs. The receptors were sampled from a female donor in good health and CMV-seronegative. The CDR3 runs from the conserved cysteine through the conserved F or W. D genes are given only for firm matches. Size values are once, few and many counts, or a class for expanded clones, and some rows have none.

d_gene	len	v_gene	abundance	j_gene	CDR3nt	CDR3aa
-	15	TRBV6-5	-	TRBJ1-2	TGTGCCAGCAGTTACACCCCGCGCACCGGGGATGGCTACACCTTC	CASSYTPRTGDGYTF
-	13	TRBV7-8	-	TRBJ1-2	TGTGCCAGCAGCTTAGCTGAGTACTATGGCTACACCTTC	CASSLAEYYGYTF
TRBD1	16	TRBV6-1	-	TRBJ1-6	TGTGCCAGCAGTGAGACAGGGGCATTGAGGAATTCACCCCTCCACTTT	CASSETGALRNSPLHF
-	14	TRBV14	-	TRBJ1-2	TGTGCCAGCAGCCGAAGCGCCGCAAACTATGGCTACACCTTC	CASSRSAANYGYTF
-	13	TRBV10-3	-	TRBJ2-1	TGTGCCATCTACAGGGCTGGGGGGGGAGGGCAGTTCTTC	CAIYRAGGGGQFF
TRBD1	16	TRBV16	-	TRBJ1-6	TGTGCCAGCAGCCAAAGCAGTGGGACAGGGGCTTCACCCCTCCACTTT	CASSQSSGTGASPLHF
TRBD1	15	TRBV7-3	-	TRBJ2-2	TGTGCCAGCAGCTCACAGGGGTCCTACACCGGGGAGCTGTTTTTT	CASSSQGSYTGELFF
-	15	TRBV25-1	-	TRBJ1-5	TGTGCCAGCAGTGCCGCGGGGTCCGGCAATCAGCCCCAGCATTTT	CASSAAGSGNQPQHF
-	17	TRBV19	-	TRBJ2-4	TGTGCCAGTAGTATGCGGGCCGCGGGGATAACCAAAAACATTCAGTACTTC	CASSMRAAGITKNIQYF
-	17	TRBV9	-	TRBJ2-6	TGTGCCAGCAGCGTTTCGCGTATCACCTCTGGGGCCAACGTCCTGACTTTC	CASSVSRITSGANVLTF
-	15	TRBV15	-	TRBJ2-1	TGTGCCACCAGCAGCTTCCCCCGAGGGAAGGATGAGCAGTTCTTC	CATSSFPRGKDEQFF
-	15	TRBV6-5	few	TRBJ1-2	TGTGCCAGCAGTTACTCCGGGGAACTGCACTATGGCTACACCTTC	CASSYSGELHYGYTF
TRBD1	13	TRBV6-1	-	TRBJ1-5	TGTGCCAGCGGTAGGGGGCCCGATCAGCCCCAGCATTTT	CASGRGPDQPQHF
TRBD1	15	TRBV5-1	few	TRBJ2-7	TGCGCCAGCAGCGTGACGGGACAGGGTCCCTACGAGCAGTACTTC	CASSVTGQGPYEQYF
-	15	TRBV7-2	-	TRBJ1-6	TGTGCCAGCAGCCTTCCCCGGTCCGTTTATTCACCCCTCCACTTT	CASSLPRSVYSPLHF
-	15	TRBV13	-	TRBJ2-7	TGTGCCAGCAGCGAAAGGACAAACCCGTGGGGCGAGCAGTACTTC	CASSERTNPWGEQYF
-	15	TRBV7-2	-	TRBJ1-4	TGTGCCAGCAGCTTAGGACAAACGAGCAATGAAAAACTGTTTTTT	CASSLGQTSNEKLFF
-	14	TRBV19	-	TRBJ1-2	TGTGCCAGTAGTATGGAACAGGGTTCGCATGGCTACACCTTC	CASSMEQGSHGYTF
TRBD2	11	TRBV30	-	TRBJ2-5	TGTGCCCGAATCGGGGGGGCGACCCAGTACTTC	CARIGGATQYF
TRBD2	14	TRBV7-6	-	TRBJ2-5	TGTGCCAGCAGCTTTAGCGGGGGCGGAGAGACCCAGTACTTC	CASSFSGGGETQYF
-	11	TRBV6-4	-	TRBJ1-2	TGTGCCAGCAGTTCAGGCCGCGGCTACACCTTC	CASSSGRGYTF
TRBD2	15	TRBV5-1	once	TRBJ2-1	TGCGCCAGCAGCTTGACTAGCGGGGTGGGGAATGAGCAGTTCTTC	CASSLTSGVGNEQFF
TRBD2	15	TRBV5-4	-	TRBJ2-3	TGTGCCAGCAGCCCAGGGACTAGCGGATCAGATACGCAGTATTTT	CASSPGTSGSDTQYF
TRBD1	14	TRBV7-8	-	TRBJ2-2	TGTGCCAGCAGCTTAGGACAGGGGGCCGGGGAGCTGTTTTTT	CASSLGQGAGELFF
-	14	TRBV6-5	-	TRBJ1-1	TGTGCCAGCAGTTACACTCAAACAGGGACTGAAGCTTTCTTT	CASSYTQTGTEAFF
-	14	TRBV11-2	-	TRBJ2-3	TGTGCCAGCAGCTTAACACGGGGCACAGATACGCAGTATTTT	CASSLTRGTDTQYF
TRBD1	15	TRBV2	-	TRBJ1-6	TGTGCCAGCAGGGTAACAGGGGGCGTTAATTCACCCCTCCACTTT	CASRVTGGVNSPLHF
TRBD2	20	TRBV7-8	-	TRBJ2-3	TGTGCCAGCAGCAAAACTTCCGGGACTAGCGGGGGTGGGAGCACAGATACGCAGTATTTT	CASSKTSGTSGGGSTDTQYF
TRBD1	15	TRBV13	-	TRBJ2-7	TGTGCCAGCAGCGATGCCCGTCAGGGGGCCTACGAGCAGTACTTC	CASSDARQGAYEQYF
TRBD2	16	TRBV6-6	-	TRBJ2-3	TGTGCCAGCAGTCCGTTAACTAGCGGGGAGACAGATACGCAGTATTTT	CASSPLTSGETDTQYF
TRBD1	15	TRBV2	-	TRBJ1-4	TGTGCCAGCGGAGGGACAGGAATAATGAACGAGAAACTGTTTTTT	CASGGTGIMNEKLFF
-	14	TRBV15	-	TRBJ2-2	TGTGCCACCAAGGAAGGAGAACTCACCGGGGAGCTGTTTTTT	CATKEGELTGELFF
-	15	TRBV15	once	TRBJ2-3	TGTGCCACCAGCAGAGGAGACAGAACCACAGATACGCAGTATTTT	CATSRGDRTTDTQYF
TRBD2	15	TRBV5-4	-	TRBJ2-7	TGTGCCAGCAGCTCCCCTAGCGGGGGGCTTGGCGAGCAGTACTTC	CASSSPSGGLGEQYF
TRBD1	14	TRBV7-2	-	TRBJ2-1	TGTGCCAGCAGCGCACCGGACAGGGGGCCTGAGCAGTTCTTC	CASSAPDRGPEQFF
-	14	TRBV19	-	TRBJ2-7	TGTGCCAGTAGTTGGCAGGGGCTTCACTACGAGCAGTACTTC	CASSWQGLHYEQYF
TRBD1	13	TRBV6-5	-	TRBJ2-2	TGTGCCAGCAGCTACAGGGGAAGCGGGGAGCTGTTTTTT	CASSYRGSGELFF
-	11	TRBV19	-	TRBJ2-1	TGTGCCAGTAGTAAAGGGAGGGAGCAGTTCTTC	CASSKGREQFF
TRBD1	14	TRBV5-5	-	TRBJ2-7	TGTGCCAGCAGGGCCCCCGGGACAGCCTACGAGCAGTACTTC	CASRAPGTAYEQYF
-	16	TRBV6-5	once	TRBJ2-7	TGTGCCAGCAGTTACTCTTCGGGACTGAGCCCCTACGAGCAGTACTTC	CASSYSSGLSPYEQYF
-	14	TRBV5-1	-	TRBJ2-7	TGCGCCGGCAGCTTGGCGACAGGAGACTACGAGCAGTACTTC	CAGSLATGDYEQYF
-	15	TRBV7-2	-	TRBJ1-3	TGTGCCAGCAGGGCAGGGGTCCCATCTGGAAACACCATATATTTT	CASRAGVPSGNTIYF
TRBD1	15	TRBV4-3	-	TRBJ1-6	TGCGCCAGCAGCCAAGGGACAGGGGTTAATTCACCCCTCCACTTT	CASSQGTGVNSPLHF
-	14	TRBV6-5	few	TRBJ1-4	TGTGCCAGCAGTATCGGGACTCCTAATGAAAAACTGTTTTTT	CASSIGTPNEKLFF
-	15	TRBV5-6	-	TRBJ1-2	TGTGCCAGCAGCTTTCGGGGGGGCAGGGGATATGGCTACACCTTC	CASSFRGGRGYGYTF
TRBD1	15	TRBV7-7	-	TRBJ2-5	TGTGCTAGCAGCCACCCGGGACAGGGAGTCGAGACCCAGTACTTC	CASSHPGQGVETQYF
-	15	TRBV11-2	few	TRBJ2-7	TGTGCCAGCAGCCAAGATGTAGAGAGAACCTACGAGCAGTACTTC	CASSQDVERTYEQYF